The rows below give T cell receptor beta chains drawn from one sample of a study of blood T cell repertoires in COVID-19. TCRdb's copy holds only in-frame clones and misses some; the assay was immunoSEQ multiplex PCR. The sample records around 92,000 clones, roughly 88% being singletons. The sample was peripheral blood. The source is a human donor in a cohort sampled during active COVID-19. The CDR3 runs from the conserved cysteine through the conserved F or W. Fields, in order: CDR3 DNA, CDR3 protein, V gene, D gene, J gene, clone size. The D gene is left open where the match is weak. Only some rows state a clone size, as once, few, many or a class for expanded clones.

TGTGCCAGCAGCTCGGGACTGTCGAATGAAAAACTGTTTTTT,CASSSGLSNEKLFF,TRBV7-2,.,TRBJ1-4,.
TGTGCCAGCAGCAACCGCCGGGACAGGGGCGGAGAGGCTTTCTTT,CASSNRRDRGGEAFF,TRBV5-4,TRBD1,TRBJ1-1,.
TGTGCCAGCAGCCCCGGGGCAGGGGCAAACACCGGGGAGCTGTTTTTT,CASSPGAGANTGELFF,TRBV7-9,.,TRBJ2-2,.
TGTGCCATCAGCGACCCCTCCTCGGGAGTTGCAGATACGCAGTATTTT,CAISDPSSGVADTQYF,TRBV10-3,.,TRBJ2-3,.
TGTGCCAGCGCTAGAGGACTAGCGGGAGTCAACACCTACAATGAGCAGTTCTTC,CASARGLAGVNTYNEQFF,TRBV7-6,TRBD2,TRBJ2-1,.
TGTGCCAGCAGTTACGCAGGGGGATTTTATGGCTACACCTTC,CASSYAGGFYGYTF,TRBV6-6,TRBD1,TRBJ1-2,.
TGCGCCAGCAGCGCCGGACAGGGGGCGGGCACAGATACGCAGTATTTT,CASSAGQGAGTDTQYF,TRBV5-1,TRBD1,TRBJ2-3,.
TGTGCCAGCAGCGTAGATAGCAGCGGAAACACCATATATTTT,CASSVDSSGNTIYF,TRBV9,.,TRBJ1-3,.
TGTGCCAGCAGTGCGGACTCCGGCACTGAAGCTTTCTTT,CASSADSGTEAFF,TRBV28,.,TRBJ1-1,.
TGTGCCAGCAGCGCGGGGGGGGGTATACCCCTCCACTTT,CASSAGGGIPLHF,TRBV11-2,.,TRBJ1-6,.
TGTGCCAGCAGCCCGGGACTAGCGGGGGGGATAACCTACGAGCAGTACTTC,CASSPGLAGGITYEQYF,TRBV7-8,TRBD2,TRBJ2-7,.
TGTGCCAGCGGCAGCGGGGGAGGCGAGCAGTACTTC,CASGSGGGEQYF,TRBV11-2,TRBD2,TRBJ2-7,.
TGTGCCACCAGCAGAGTGGGACAGGGGATCTACGAGCAGTACTTC,CATSRVGQGIYEQYF,TRBV15,TRBD1,TRBJ2-7,.
TGTGCCAGCAGGGAATCCGGGACAGACAACAATGAGCAGTTCTTC,CASRESGTDNNEQFF,TRBV5-6,TRBD1,TRBJ2-1,.
TGCGCCAGCAGCCAGGACGACAGGGGGCTCTATGGCTACACCTTC,CASSQDDRGLYGYTF,TRBV4-1,TRBD1,TRBJ1-2,once
TGCAGCGTATCCGGGACAGAGCTGTCCATCTCCTACAATGAGCAGTTCTTC,CSVSGTELSISYNEQFF,TRBV29-1,TRBD1,TRBJ2-1,.
TGTGCCAGCAGTGACCCCGGGAGAGACGAGCAGTACTTC,CASSDPGRDEQYF,TRBV27,.,TRBJ2-7,once
TGTGCCAGCAGTTCTCGGGACTCGTCCTCCTACGAGCAGTACTTC,CASSSRDSSSYEQYF,TRBV27,.,TRBJ2-7,.
TGCGCCAGCAGCCAAGATTGGAACGGGGGACTCACAGATACGCAGTATTTT,CASSQDWNGGLTDTQYF,TRBV4-3,.,TRBJ2-3,.
TGTGCCAGCAGTGAAGGGACAGGGTTCTCACCCCTCCACTTT,CASSEGTGFSPLHF,TRBV2,TRBD1,TRBJ1-6,.
TGTGCCAGCAGCGTAAGCGGGGGGAATTACAATGAGCAGTTCTTC,CASSVSGGNYNEQFF,TRBV9,TRBD2,TRBJ2-1,.
TGTGCCACCAGCAGAGATATAGGGGTTCATGAGCAGTTCTTC,CATSRDIGVHEQFF,TRBV15,.,TRBJ2-1,.
TGTGCCAGCAGACGGCTAGATAACTATGGCTACACCTTC,CASRRLDNYGYTF,TRBV28,.,TRBJ1-2,.
TGTGCCAGCAGTTTGATGCAAGGAGACACCGGGGAGCTGTTTTTT,CASSLMQGDTGELFF,TRBV28,.,TRBJ2-2,.
TGCGCCAGCAGCTTATCCAGACAGGGAGCGGAGACCCAGTACTTC,CASSLSRQGAETQYF,TRBV5-1,TRBD1,TRBJ2-5,.
TGTGCCAGCAGCTTGGACACCCAAGGCTACAATGAGCAGTTCTTC,CASSLDTQGYNEQFF,TRBV7-8,.,TRBJ2-1,once